The next 16 T cell receptor beta chains were all read from a single sample in a study of OX40 agonist ivuxolimab in advanced cancers. Clones were read by immunoSEQ multiplex PCR, and TCRdb kept only the in-frame ones, dropping some. Of fewer than 65,000 clones in the sample, approximately 80% were seen once. The input for sequencing was CD4+ or CD8+ T cells sorted from blood, taken in a trial of the OX40 agonist ivuxolimab. The receptors were sampled from an adult with an advanced solid tumor such as melanoma, head and neck, liver or kidney cancer.

The chain combines TRBV6-1 with TRBJ2-7; D is uncertain. The CDR3 extends over 13 amino acids. In germline, CDR1 is MNHNS, CDR2 SASEGT. The V and J ends lost 6 bases and 1 base respectively, with 10 bases between them. CDR3 DNA sequence: TGTGCCAGCAGACTAAGGGATTCCTACGAGCAGTACTTC. Translating gives CASRLRDSYEQYF.

J is TRBJ2-7 and V is TRBV6-5; 7 nucleotides match TRBD1. The CDR3 has 13 amino acids. Trimming took 6 bases from V and 6 from J; bases not matched to a gene: 8. Germline V gene lookup returns CDR1 MNHEY and CDR2 SVGAGI. The CDR3 protein is CASSYEGGREQYF. For the CDR3, the DNA is TGTGCCAGCAGCTACGAAGGGGGCCGCGAGCAGTACTTC.

A single count supports this clone. The rearrangement uses TRBV2 and TRBJ1-5, with TRBD1 as a possible D gene (6 bases). V lost 7 bases and J 7 bases, leaving 17 bases between the germline ends. Germline V gene sequence: CDR1 SNHLY, CDR2 FYNNEI. The CDR3 has 14 residues. CDR3 sequence: CASTAGGAGQPQHF. Here the CDR3 DNA reads TGTGCCAGCACAGCGGGGGGGGCCGGGCAGCCCCAGCATTTT.

The rearrangement uses TRBV27 and TRBJ2-6; the D gene is possibly TRBD2 (5 bases). CDR1 is MNHEY, CDR2 SMNVEV, per germline (reference sequence). This CDR3 comprises 19 residues. V was pared by 6 bases and J by 4 bases, with 25 bases between. The CDR3 region has the DNA TGTGCCAGCAGGCTAGGAGCAGGCCAAACGGGGTTCGGGGCCAACGTCCTGACTTTC. Protein product: CASRLGAGQTGFGANVLTF.

V is TRBV7-3 and J is TRBJ2-7; 11 bases map to TRBD2. In germline, CDR1 is SGHTA, CDR2 FQGTGA. This CDR3 has 16 residues. Trimming removed 3 bases from V and 0 bases from J; junction bases left unmatched: 4. CDR3 protein: CASSFSLAGGSYEQYF. The CDR3 bases are TGTGCCAGCAGCTTTTCCCTAGCGGGGGGCTCCTACGAGCAGTACTTC.

The rearrangement joins TRBV29-1 to TRBJ2-3; D gene uncertain. The germline V gene has CDR1 SQVTM and CDR2 ANQGSEA. Trimming took 3 bases from V and 4 from J, leaving 8 bases between them. The CDR3 runs 12 residues. CDR3 sequence reads: CSVDEGADTQYF. CDR3 sequence (DNA): TGCAGCGTTGACGAAGGAGCAGATACGCAGTATTTT.

This rearrangement joins TRBV28 to TRBJ1-3; no clear D. This CDR3 contains 12 residues. Trimming stripped 6 bases from V and 7 bases from J, with 10 bases between. The germline gives CDR1 MDHEN, CDR2 SYDVKM. The CDR3 region is CASRTRMNTIYF. The CDR3 region has the DNA TGTGCCAGCAGGACTCGGATGAACACCATATATTTT.

The chain's CDR3 is CASSRQGPSYEQYF. In DNA, the CDR3 is TGTGCCAGCAGCCGACAGGGACCCTCCTACGAGCAGTACTTC. V is TRBV7-2 and J is TRBJ2-7; 7 nucleotides align to TRBD1. This CDR3 is built from 14 residues. After removal of 5 bases from V and 0 bases from J, the junction contained 4 bases not matched to a gene. Germline-derived CDR1 and CDR2 are SGHTA and FQGNSA.

The J gene is TRBJ1-2, the V gene TRBV27; D is ambiguous. Germline values: CDR1 MNHEY, CDR2 SMNVEV (reference sequence). The CDR3 is made up of 18 amino acids. With 7 bases removed from V and 4 bases from J, the gap between germline ends came to 28 bases. The CDR3 nucleotides are TGTGCCAGCACGATCGCCTCCTTAGGAGCCCTCAATCTCTATGGCTACACCTTC. Translating gives CASTIASLGALNLYGYTF.

V gene TRBV29-1 combines with J gene TRBJ2-3; D gene ambiguous. The CDR3 covers 10 residues. CDR1 is SQVTM, CDR2 ANQGSEA, per germline. The germline V and J ends were trimmed by 5 bases and 6 bases, with 6 bases remaining between them. CDR3 sequence: CSVSMDTQYF. The CDR3, as DNA: TGCAGCGTTAGTATGGATACGCAGTATTTT.

This clone has only a few counts. The same CDR3 also results from other DNA sequences found in this sample. The chain recombines TRBV6-5 with TRBJ2-7, with 7 bases matching TRBD1. The germline V gene has CDR1 MNHEY and CDR2 SVGAGI. This CDR3 contains 13 residues. The trim removed 6 bases at V and 3 bases at J, leaving 5 bases unmatched. The CDR3 nucleotides are TGTGCCAGCAGGCACCGGGACAGCTACGAGCAGTACTTC. It codes for CASRHRDSYEQYF.

This clone came up once. The chain links TRBV29-1 to TRBJ2-3, with TRBD2 identical over 7 bases. The J segment lost 4 bases and the V segment lost 5 bases, leaving 3 bases of the junction unmatched. In germline, CDR1 is SQVTM, CDR2 ANQGSEA. The CDR3 has 12 residues. In DNA, the CDR3 is TGCAGCGTTCATAGCGGGTCAGATACGCAGTATTTT. It is translated as CSVHSGSDTQYF.

The rearrangement links TRBV6-1 to TRBJ2-1; 11 nucleotides agree with TRBD2. Germline V gene lookup returns CDR1 MNHNS and CDR2 SASEGT. V was pared by 5 bases and J by 7 bases, with 4 bases of the junction left unmatched. The CDR3 sequence is 14 residues long. This CDR3 is CASSSRLAGNEQFF. CDR3 nucleotides: TGTGCCAGCAGTTCCCGACTAGCGGGAAATGAGCAGTTCTTC.

The chain employs TRBV6-6 and TRBJ1-5; no clear D. This CDR3 region has 14 residues. V was cut by 0 bases and J by 0 bases, with 3 bases left in between. Germline CDR1 is MNHNY and CDR2 is SVGAGI (reference sequence). The CDR3 reads CASSYSPSNQPQHF. The CDR3 nucleotides read TGTGCCAGCAGTTACTCGCCTAGCAATCAGCCCCAGCATTTT.

The chain has TRBV18 and TRBJ1-6, with TRBD1 identical over 7 bases. Germline-derived CDR1 and CDR2 are KGHSH and LQKENI. V lost 0 bases, J lost 3 bases, and 2 bases stayed unmatched. The CDR3 totals 16 residues. The CDR3 spells CASSPPGQDYNSPLHF. The CDR3 nucleotides read TGTGCCAGCTCACCACCTGGACAGGACTATAATTCACCCCTCCACTTT.

There are a few counts of this clone. The chain carries TRBV19 and TRBJ2-7; 12 bases agree with TRBD2. V dropped 5 bases and J dropped 5; count of bases not matched to a gene: 7. In germline, CDR1 is LNHDA, CDR2 SQIVND (reference sequence). The CDR3 extends over 15 amino acids. CDR3 sequence: CASSQTSGGPHEQYF. The CDR3 region has the DNA TGTGCCAGTAGTCAGACTAGCGGGGGTCCGCACGAGCAGTACTTC.